This T cell receptor (beta chain) was sequenced in a study of blood T cell repertoires in COVID-19. The overall study: In each case, the material was cDNA or gDNA derived from T cells, B-cell-depleted T cells, or PBMCs.

This CDR3 has 15 amino acids. Deletions cut 0 bases from V and 1 base from J, with 8 bases between. Germline V gene lookup returns CDR1 SGHRS and CDR2 YFSETQ. Using immunoSEQ multiplex PCR, the repertoire was profiled, and TCRdb retains in-frame clones only, with some absent. The data hold over 100,000 clones, with 84% observed a single time. The cohort comprised adults aged roughly 18 to 100 years residing in approximately 22 US areas. Researchers sorted participants into cohorts using their self-reported clinical history. Recovered status applied to Cohort 3 donors who had two consecutive negative PCRs. It also applied to those with clearance or with symptom resolution.

The sequence was obtained from a woman aged 25 to 39 who had recovered from COVID-19. The chain recombines TRBV5-1 with TRBJ2-1, with TRBD2 as a possible D gene (6 bases). The sample taken for sequencing was PBMCs or T cells enriched from blood (not recorded which). The CDR3 sequence: CASSLGGNSYNEQFF. For the CDR3, the DNA is TGCGCCAGCAGCTTGGGCGGGAATTCCTACAATGAGCAGTTCTTC.